These 16 T cell receptor beta chains share one sample of origin, sequenced in a study of cytomegalovirus exposure and HLA in healthy donors. PCR involved 60 Vbeta and 13 Jbeta primers. Only in-frame clones appear in the TCRdb table, and some are missing; sequencing was by immunoSEQ multiplex PCR. Of around 160,000 clones in the sample, approximately 79% are singletons; the top ten hold about an eighth. Sequencing was performed on PBMCs. The receptors shown here come from a man over 45 in good health and CMV-seropositive.

V and J are TRBV15 and TRBJ2-1; 10 nucleotides align to TRBD2. J was trimmed by 1 base and V by 0 bases; bases with no gene match: 9. Germline loops: CDR1 LNHNV, CDR2 YYDKDF (reference sequence). The CDR3 extends over 19 amino acids. CDR3 amino acids: CATSREGSGGASSYNEQFF. The CDR3 DNA sequence: TGTGCCACCAGCAGAGAAGGGAGCGGGGGGGCCTCATCCTACAATGAGCAGTTCTTC.

Points on this clone: Within the sample, other DNA sequences also encode this same CDR3. The chain combines TRBV28 with TRBJ2-7; 7 bases are shared with TRBD2. Germline lookup yields CDR1 MDHEN and CDR2 SYDVKM. The trim removed 3 bases at V and 0 bases at J, leaving 2 bases unmatched. This CDR3 is built from 14 residues. CDR3 bases: TGTGCCAGCAGTTTTGGGGGGGGCTCCTACGAGCAGTACTTC. Translation gives CASSFGGGSYEQYF.

The chain joins TRBV30 to TRBJ2-2, with a tentative D call TRBD1 (6 bases). Trimming left V 3 bases short and J 10 bases short, with 15 bases between. The CDR3 covers 13 residues. Germline V gives CDR1 GTSNPN, CDR2 SVGIG (reference sequence). CDR3 region: CAWRGGNGEELFF. Written as DNA, the CDR3 is TGTGCCTGGAGAGGGGGTAATGGCGAGGAGCTGTTTTTT.

The CDR3 nucleotides read TGTGCCAGCAGCTCTACAGGGCGAGCCGTCCCTATAACAACTAATGAAAAACTGTTTTTT. Residues: CASSSTGRAVPITTNEKLFF. This chain uses TRBV11-3 with TRBJ1-4; a weak D match, TRBD1 (6 bases). This CDR3 spans 20 amino acids. Trimming removed 4 bases at V and 0 bases at J, with 24 bases between. Germline values: CDR1 SGHNT, CDR2 YENEEA.

V gene TRBV6-6 combines with J gene TRBJ1-1, with D tentatively TRBD1 (6 bases). V gave up 6 bases and J gave up 0 bases, with 17 bases separating them. This CDR3 has 16 amino acids. Germline CDR1 reads MNHNY; CDR2 reads SVGAGI (reference sequence). The chain's CDR3 is CASRGNREGLNTEAFF. In DNA, the CDR3 is TGTGCCAGCAGGGGGAACAGGGAGGGGCTGAACACTGAAGCTTTCTTT.

This chain connects TRBV5-1 to TRBJ1-6; 9 bases are a match to TRBD1. The germline CDR1 and CDR2 sequences are SGHRS and YFSETQ. V lost 4 bases to trimming and J lost 11 bases; unmatched junction nucleotides: 7. This CDR3 is 14 amino acids long. CDR3 sequence (DNA): TGCGCCAGCAGCATCGGGACAGGGTTGCCACCCCTCCACTTT. Protein product: CASSIGTGLPPLHF. The variable domain in full, with the rest retrieved from reference TRBV5-1 and TRBJ1-6, is KAGVTQTPRYLIKTRGQQVTLSCSPISGHRSVSWYQQTPGQGLQFLFEYFSETQRNKGNFPGRFSGRQFSNSRSEMNVSTLELGDSALYLCASSIGTGLPPLHFGNGTRLTVT.

V gene TRBV6-5 combines with J gene TRBJ1-4; D is undetermined. The germline gives CDR1 MNHEY, CDR2 SVGAGI. The CDR3 spans 14 residues. With 7 bases removed from V and 4 bases from J, the gap between germline ends came to 13 bases. CDR3 in amino acids: CASILGGGNEKLFF. The DNA of the CDR3 is TGTGCCAGCATTTTAGGCGGAGGTAATGAAAAACTGTTTTTT.

The chain has TRBV7-6 and TRBJ2-7; tentative D call: TRBD2 (5 bases). CDR1 and CDR2 from the germline V gene are SGHVS and FNYEAQ. The V and J ends lost 5 bases and 6 bases respectively, with 17 bases between them. The CDR3 contains 14 residues. The CDR3 region has the DNA TGTGCCAGCAGCGCCCCCGGGATCTTGGGCGAGCAGTACTTC. This sequence encodes CASSAPGILGEQYF. The full variable domain, with the rest looked up from reference TRBV7-6 and TRBJ2-7, is GAGVSQSPRYKVTKRGQDVALRCDPISGHVSLYWYRQALGQGPEFLTYFNYEAQQDKSGLPNDRFSAERPEGSISTLTIQRTEQRDSAMYRCASSAPGILGEQYFGPGTRLTVT.

This clone was counted only a few times. V and J are TRBV6-5 and TRBJ1-1; 7 nucleotides match TRBD1. CDR1 is MNHEY, CDR2 SVGAGI, per germline. The trim removed 5 bases at V and 7 bases at J, leaving 10 bases unmatched. The CDR3 is 14 residues long. CDR3 DNA sequence: TGTGCCAGCAGTCCGACAGGGAGGAGGGGTGAAGCTTTCTTT. As protein: CASSPTGRRGEAFF.

This chain joins TRBV4-1 and TRBJ2-7; the match to TRBD1 covers 7 bases. V lost 3 bases and J lost 5; bases outside the gene matches: 4. This CDR3 region has 13 residues. Germline assignment: CDR1 MGHRA and CDR2 YSYEKL. The CDR3 DNA sequence: TGCGCCAGCAGCCAGGTAGGGACAGACGAGCAGTACTTC. Encoded protein: CASSQVGTDEQYF.

The gene calls are TRBV19 and TRBJ1-3; the match to TRBD1 covers 7 bases. J gave up 0 bases and V 3 bases, and 8 bases lay outside the gene matches. The V gene's germline CDR1 is LNHDA and CDR2 SQIVND (reference sequence). This CDR3 spans 17 amino acids. For the CDR3, the DNA is TGTGCCAGTAGTATCCAGAGGGGGCCCGACTCTGGAAACACCATATATTTT. Its protein is CASSIQRGPDSGNTIYF. Filled out from reference TRBV19 and TRBJ1-3, the complete variable domain reads DGGITQSPKYLFRKEGQNVTLSCEQNLNHDAMYWYRQDPGQGLRLIYYSQIVNDFQKGDIAEGYSVSREKKESFPLTVTSAQKNPTAFYLCASSIQRGPDSGNTIYFGEGSWLTVV.

This clone has a single count. The chain carries TRBV19 and TRBJ1-2; the D is unclear. V was cut by 6 bases and J by 7 bases, with 18 bases left in between. This CDR3 has 14 amino acids. Per germline, CDR1 LNHDA and CDR2 SQIVND (reference sequence). As DNA, the CDR3 is TGTGCCAGTAGGATCGAGGAGGAAGTGGCTGGCTACACCTTC. This translates into CASRIEEEVAGYTF.

V and J are TRBV6-6 and TRBJ2-5; D possibly corresponds to TRBD1 (6 bases). CDR1 is MNHNY and CDR2 is SVGAGI in the germline V gene (reference sequence). This CDR3 comprises 13 residues. V was pared by 2 bases and J by 4 bases, with 8 bases between. CDR3 sequence: CASSYVGGETQYF. The CDR3, as DNA: TGTGCCAGCAGTTACGTAGGGGGAGAGACCCAGTACTTC.

This clone was recorded once. The V gene is TRBV7-9, the J gene TRBJ2-1; 13 bases are shared with TRBD2. Germline CDR1 SEHNR, CDR2 FQNEAQ (reference sequence). The CDR3 is 15 residues long. The ends lost 5 bases at V and 8 bases at J; junction bases unmatched: 6. The chain's CDR3 is CASSATSGGYDEQFF. CDR3 DNA: TGTGCCAGCAGCGCGACTAGCGGGGGGTACGATGAGCAGTTCTTC.

This clone has just a few counts. The J gene is TRBJ1-5, the V gene TRBV10-1; perhaps TRBD1 as D (6 bases). Germline assignment: CDR1 WNHNN and CDR2 SYGVQD (reference sequence). The CDR3 sequence is 13 residues long. V was clipped by 4 bases and J by 13 bases, with 17 bases between them. The CDR3 DNA reads as TGCGCCAGCAGTGGACAGGCGGCCAGGGTACAGCATTTT. Translating it yields CASSGQAARVQHF.

This clone is a singleton in its sample. This rearrangement joins TRBV9 to TRBJ1-2; D is possibly TRBD1 (6 bases). Germline V gene sequence: CDR1 SGDLS, CDR2 YYNGEE. The CDR3 is 14 amino acids. Trimming cost V 1 base and J 0 bases, with 7 bases left between them. In DNA, the CDR3 is TGTGCCAGCAGCGTAAGGACAGCTAACTATGGCTACACCTTC. It translates to CASSVRTANYGYTF. Drawing the rest from reference TRBV9 and TRBJ1-2, the complete variable domain is DSGVTQTPKHLITATGQRVTLRCSPRSGDLSVYWYQQSLDQGLQFLIQYYNGEERAKGNILERFSAQQFPDLHSELNLSSLELGDSALYFCASSVRTANYGYTFGSGTRLTVV.